Presented here are 2 T cell receptor beta chains from one specimen sequenced in a study of T cell responses to AZD1222 COVID-19 vaccine. The data were produced by immunoSEQ multiplex PCR, yet TCRdb's version contains in-frame clones alone and is incomplete. The table records 150,000 or so clones, about 88% of them present only once. This sample comprised peripheral blood, obtained on day 0 of AZD1222 vaccination. These receptors were obtained from an adult in good health.

This chain joins TRBV28 and TRBJ2-3; perhaps TRBD2 as D (5 bases). CDR3 size: 15 residues. The ends were cut back, 2 bases at V and 2 bases at J, with 11 bases in the middle. Per the germline V gene, CDR1 is MDHEN and CDR2 is SYDVKM. The CDR3 region has the DNA TGTGCCAGCAGTTTAGGGCAGAGGGCCACAGATACGCAGTATTTT. Amino acids: CASSLGQRATDTQYF.

The chain recombines TRBV2 with TRBJ2-1; 7 nucleotides match TRBD2. J gave up 2 bases and V 11 bases, and 6 bases lay outside the gene matches. CDR1 and CDR2 from the germline V gene are SNHLY and FYNNEI. The CDR3 runs 13 residues. CDR3: CAGGETTYNEQFF. In nucleotides, the CDR3 is TGTGCCGGGGGGGAAACAACCTACAATGAGCAGTTCTTC.